A selection of T cell receptor beta chains follows, all from one sample in a study of blood T cell repertoires in COVID-19. Here immunoSEQ multiplex PCR was the method, and the copy in TCRdb shows in-frame clones only, minus some. The sample carries 150,000 or so clones, over 80% recorded once. Sequenced material: peripheral blood. These receptors were collected from a man older than 75 with acute or convalescent COVID-19. Each CDR3 is given with its conserved first and last residue.

V gene: TRBV2
J gene: TRBJ1-2
CDR3 protein: CAQHRGQVVNGYTF

V gene: TRBV24-1
J gene: TRBJ2-3
CDR3 protein: CATSDTSGRRPDTQYF

V gene: TRBV3-1/TRBV3-2
J gene: TRBJ1-2
CDR3 protein: CASSQILDGAGGYTF

V gene: TRBV10-2
J gene: TRBJ2-1
CDR3 protein: CASSTGTVSYNEQFF

V gene: TRBV28
J gene: TRBJ1-5
CDR3 protein: CVSSFAGYSNQPQHF

V gene: TRBV5-1
J gene: TRBJ1-1
CDR3 protein: CASSMPGQGRNTEAFF

V gene: TRBV7-6
J gene: TRBJ2-1
CDR3 protein: CASSLEGSGGWYNEQFF

V gene: TRBV6-1
J gene: TRBJ1-2
CDR3 protein: CASSEAGPGQGISLYGYTF

V gene: TRBV5-4
J gene: TRBJ1-4
CDR3 protein: CASSLGAGMSNEKLFF

V gene: TRBV3-1/TRBV3-2
J gene: TRBJ2-1
CDR3 protein: CASSQGDGPYNEQFF

V gene: TRBV6-1
J gene: TRBJ1-6
CDR3 protein: CASSEASGKDNSPLHF

V gene: TRBV29-1
J gene: TRBJ1-1
CDR3 protein: CSARQGNTEAFF

V gene: TRBV19
J gene: TRBJ2-5
CDR3 protein: CASSIGSPYQETQYF

V gene: TRBV25-1
J gene: TRBJ2-1
CDR3 protein: CASSVTGIGNEQFF

V gene: TRBV27
J gene: TRBJ2-1
CDR3 protein: CASMTSGGRGNGFF

V gene: TRBV2
J gene: TRBJ2-5
CDR3 protein: CASSETVYQETQYF

V gene: TRBV4-2
J gene: TRBJ2-6
CDR3 protein: CASSQDLGQRTSGANVLTF

V gene: TRBV5-1
J gene: TRBJ2-1
CDR3 protein: CASKASGEQFF

V gene: TRBV7-9
J gene: TRBJ1-4
CDR3 protein: CASSRLQGRSGEKLFF

V gene: TRBV11-3
J gene: TRBJ2-1
CDR3 protein: CASSRGTGTGGNEQFF

V gene: TRBV7-2
J gene: TRBJ1-5
CDR3 protein: CASSSQRDTAQHF

V gene: TRBV3-1/TRBV3-2
J gene: TRBJ1-5
CDR3 protein: CASSQGAQPQHF

V gene: TRBV2
J gene: TRBJ2-5
CDR3 protein: CASSETDRVQETQYF

V gene: TRBV3-1/TRBV3-2
J gene: TRBJ2-7
CDR3 protein: CASSQETGSYEQYF

V gene: TRBV28
J gene: TRBJ1-1
CDR3 protein: CASSVRGTVEAFF

V gene: TRBV7-2
J gene: TRBJ1-6
CDR3 protein: CASSADSYPNSPLHF

V gene: TRBV9
J gene: TRBJ2-2
CDR3 protein: CASSVDWTGLYTGELFF

V gene: TRBV3-1/TRBV3-2
J gene: TRBJ1-1
CDR3 protein: CASSLTTGAGNLF

V gene: TRBV5-1
J gene: TRBJ1-5
CDR3 protein: CASSSGTGGTNQPQHF

V gene: TRBV30
J gene: TRBJ1-2
CDR3 protein: CAWSYRQDGYTF

V gene: TRBV2
J gene: TRBJ2-3
CDR3 protein: CASNRGTDTQYF

V gene: TRBV2
J gene: TRBJ2-3
CDR3 protein: CASRTDRVGTDTQYF

V gene: TRBV27
J gene: TRBJ1-2
CDR3 protein: CASTTPGEGYTF

V gene: TRBV7-9
J gene: TRBJ1-2
CDR3 protein: CASSRTTGDYGYTF

V gene: TRBV5-1
J gene: TRBJ1-2
CDR3 protein: CASSLVPFGQGEGYTF